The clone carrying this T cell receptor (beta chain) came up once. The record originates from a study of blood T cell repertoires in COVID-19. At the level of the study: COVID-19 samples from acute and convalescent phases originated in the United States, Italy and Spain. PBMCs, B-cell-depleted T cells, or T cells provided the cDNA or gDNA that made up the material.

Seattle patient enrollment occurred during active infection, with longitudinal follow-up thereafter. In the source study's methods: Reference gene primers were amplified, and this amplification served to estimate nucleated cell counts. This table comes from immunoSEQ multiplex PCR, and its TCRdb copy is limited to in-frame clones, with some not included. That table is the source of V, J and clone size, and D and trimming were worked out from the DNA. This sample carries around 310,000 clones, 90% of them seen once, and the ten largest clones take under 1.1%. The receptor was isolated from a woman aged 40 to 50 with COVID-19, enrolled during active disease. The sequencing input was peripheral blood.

The CDR3 DNA reads TGCGCCAGCAGCCTGGACAGGGGGCTTGAAGCTTTCTTT. This translates into CASSLDRGLEAFF. This chain connects TRBV5-1 to TRBJ1-1; 11 positions match TRBD1. Germline V gene sequence: CDR1 SGHRS, CDR2 YFSETQ. The trim removed 4 bases at V and 7 bases at J, leaving 3 bases unmatched. The CDR3 sequence is 13 residues long.